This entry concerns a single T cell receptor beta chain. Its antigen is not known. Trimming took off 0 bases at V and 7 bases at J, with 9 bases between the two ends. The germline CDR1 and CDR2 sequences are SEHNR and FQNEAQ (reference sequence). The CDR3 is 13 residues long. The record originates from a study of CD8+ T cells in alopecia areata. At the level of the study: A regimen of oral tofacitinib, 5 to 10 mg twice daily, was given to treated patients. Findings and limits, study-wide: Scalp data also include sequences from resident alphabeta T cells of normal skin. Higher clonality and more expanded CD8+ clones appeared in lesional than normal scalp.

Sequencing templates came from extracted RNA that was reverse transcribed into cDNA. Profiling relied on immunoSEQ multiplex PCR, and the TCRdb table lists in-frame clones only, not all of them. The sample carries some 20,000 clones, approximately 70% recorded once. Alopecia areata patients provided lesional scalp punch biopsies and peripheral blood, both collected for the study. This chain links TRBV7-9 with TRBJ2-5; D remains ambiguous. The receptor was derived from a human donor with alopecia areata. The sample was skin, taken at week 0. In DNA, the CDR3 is TGTGCCAGCAGCTTAGCGATCTCCGGGACCCAGTACTTC. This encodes CASSLAISGTQYF.